The sequence of this T cell receptor beta chain was determined in a study of control samples from healthy donors and cancer patients. The CDR3 loop spans 16 amino acids. V was clipped by 3 bases and J by 2 bases; unmatched bases: 7. CDR1 is SGHRS and CDR2 is YFSETQ in the germline V gene. Repertoires were generated with immunoSEQ multiplex PCR, while TCRdb's copy carries only in-frame clones and drops some. The data hold some 120,000 clones, with 87% observed a single time. The chain uses TRBV5-1 and TRBJ2-5; the match to TRBD2 covers 10 bases. The source of this sequence is a man aged 18 to 35 in good health. Sequenced sample: blood. The CDR3 reads CASSSSTSGPQETQYF. CDR3 in DNA: TGCGCCAGCAGCTCCTCGACTAGCGGGCCTCAAGAGACCCAGTACTTC.